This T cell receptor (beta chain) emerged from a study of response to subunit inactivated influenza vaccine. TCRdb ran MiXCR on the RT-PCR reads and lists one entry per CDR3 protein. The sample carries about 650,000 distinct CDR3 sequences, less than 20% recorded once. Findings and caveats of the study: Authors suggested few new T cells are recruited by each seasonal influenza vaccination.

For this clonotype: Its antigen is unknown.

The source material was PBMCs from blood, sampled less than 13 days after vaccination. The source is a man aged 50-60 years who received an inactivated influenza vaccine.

The CDR3 DNA is TGTGCCAGCAGCTTATGGGGTGCCGGGGAGCTGTTTTTT. Amino acid sequence: CASSLWGAGELFF. J is TRBJ2-2 and V is TRBV7-2; no clear D gene. This CDR3 contains 13 residues. V was trimmed by 2 bases and J by 6 bases, leaving 7 bases between them. Germline V gene lookup returns CDR1 SGHTA and CDR2 FQGNSA.